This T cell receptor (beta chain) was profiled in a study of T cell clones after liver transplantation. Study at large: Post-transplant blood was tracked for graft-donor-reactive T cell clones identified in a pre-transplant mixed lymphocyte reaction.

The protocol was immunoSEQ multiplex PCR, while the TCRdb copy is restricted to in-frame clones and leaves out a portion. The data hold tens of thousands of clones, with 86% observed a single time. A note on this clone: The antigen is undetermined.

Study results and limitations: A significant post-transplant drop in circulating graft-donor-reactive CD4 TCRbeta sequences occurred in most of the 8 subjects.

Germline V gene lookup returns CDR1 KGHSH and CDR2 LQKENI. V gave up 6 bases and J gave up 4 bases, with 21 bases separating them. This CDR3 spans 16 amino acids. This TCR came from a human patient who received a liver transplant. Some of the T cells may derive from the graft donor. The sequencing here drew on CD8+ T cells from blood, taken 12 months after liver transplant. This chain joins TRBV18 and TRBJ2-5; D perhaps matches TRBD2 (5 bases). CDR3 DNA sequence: TGTGCCAGCTCCCCCTCACAGACGACGGCGGGAGAGACCCAGTACTTC. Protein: CASSPSQTTAGETQYF.